This T cell receptor (beta chain) was identified during a study of identical twins. TCRdb processed the 5' RACE reads anew with MiXCR; each CDR3 protein has one entry. The table records 500,000 to 700,000 distinct CDR3 sequences, around 7.5% of them present only once. This clonotype was recorded a few times. In every case, the donor was a healthy Caucasian. This sample was also put to use in a study of yellow fever vaccine responses in identical twins.

Sequenced input: PBMCs. This TCR came from a woman under 30 in good health.

The CDR3 region is CASSLADGTINEQFF. CDR3 coding DNA: TGCGCCAGCAGCTTGGCCGATGGGACGATCAATGAGCAGTTCTTC. The chain has TRBV5-1 and TRBJ2-1, with D possibly called TRBD1 or TRBD2 (5 bases each). Trimming pared 0 bases from V and 6 bases from J, leaving 13 bases between. This CDR3 is 15 amino acids long. The V gene's germline CDR1 is SGHRS and CDR2 YFSETQ.